A single sample gave rise to the 31 T cell receptor beta chains below, sequenced in a study of blood T cell repertoires in COVID-19. Using immunoSEQ multiplex PCR, the repertoire was profiled, and TCRdb retains in-frame clones only, with some absent. The sample contains 200,000 to 250,000 clones, roughly nine tenths of which appear only once. Input material: peripheral blood. The receptors were sampled from a man aged 55 to 70 with acute or convalescent COVID-19.

This clone appeared a few times. This chain links TRBV7-9 with TRBJ2-1; D not certain. The CDR3 contains 16 residues. The germline gives CDR1 SEHNR, CDR2 FQNEAQ (reference sequence). Trimming cost V 7 bases and J 9 bases, with 25 bases left between them. Here the CDR3 reads CASTLGSGSPSGEQFF. CDR3 nucleotides: TGTGCCAGCACCCTCGGATCGGGTTCCCCGTCGGGTGAGCAGTTCTTC.

The chain is built from TRBV12-3 or TRBV12-4 and TRBJ1-5; D not certain. The V end was cut by 5 bases, the J end by 9 bases, with 14 bases between. The CDR3 loop spans 13 amino acids. CDR3 region: CASSAALLRPQHF. The DNA of the CDR3 is TGTGCCAGCAGTGCGGCCTTGCTCCGGCCCCAGCATTTT.

This sequence joins TRBV5-1 and TRBJ2-5; tentatively, D is TRBD2 (6 bases). Between the trimmed V and J ends, which lost 5 bases and 5 bases, there was a span of 19 bases. This CDR3 contains 15 residues. Germline V CDR1 and CDR2: SGHRS, YFSETQ. The CDR3 reads CASSISSAGRETQYF. The CDR3 nucleotides are TGCGCCAGCAGTATATCGTCCGCAGGGAGGGAGACCCAGTACTTC.

The chain is built from TRBV7-2 and TRBJ2-7; TRBD2 matches at 7 bases. Per the germline V gene, CDR1 is SGHTA and CDR2 is FQGNSA. CDR3 size: 15 residues. V shed 5 bases, J shed 4 bases, and the junction held 11 bases outside the gene matches. CDR3 residues: CASSLEGGSYYEQYF. CDR3 in DNA: TGTGCCAGCAGCCTAGAGGGCGGGAGTTATTACGAGCAGTACTTC.

V usage is TRBV7-2 and J usage is TRBJ1-6; D is ambiguous. Trimming removed 3 bases from V and 3 bases from J, with 9 bases in between. This CDR3 spans 15 amino acids. Germline V gene data show CDR1 as SGHTA and CDR2 as FQGNSA. The CDR3 protein is CASSFLSIYNSPLHF. The CDR3 DNA reads as TGTGCCAGCAGCTTCTTGAGTATCTATAATTCACCCCTCCACTTT.

This clone showed up just once. The chain recombines TRBV6-2 or TRBV6-3 with TRBJ2-5; D gene unclear. CDR3 length: 12 amino acids. Trimming took off 5 bases at V and 5 bases at J, with 9 bases between the two ends. Germline V CDR1 and CDR2: MNHEY, SVGEGT. CDR3 amino acids: CASSQYRETQYF. In nucleotides, the CDR3 is TGTGCCAGCAGTCAATACCGGGAGACCCAGTACTTC.

V and J are TRBV2 and TRBJ1-1; weak D call: TRBD1 (6 bases). Germline V lookup: CDR1 SNHLY, CDR2 FYNNEI. V lost 6 bases and J 5 bases, leaving 16 bases between the germline ends. This CDR3 has 14 amino acids. This CDR3 reads CASSLGGDSTEAFF. The CDR3 bases are TGTGCCAGCAGCCTAGGGGGGGACTCGACTGAAGCTTTCTTT. The complete variable domain, with remaining parts taken from reference TRBV2 and TRBJ1-1, reads EPEVTQTPSHQVTQMGQEVILRCVPISNHLYFYWYRQILGQKVEFLVSFYNNEISEKSEIFDDQFSVERPDGSNFTLKIRSTKLEDSAMYFCASSLGGDSTEAFFGQGTRLTVV.

The chain employs TRBV6-2 or TRBV6-3 and TRBJ2-3; 7 positions agree with TRBD1. Germline V gene data show CDR1 as MNHEY and CDR2 as SVGEGT. Trimming took 2 bases from V and 1 from J; bases not matched to a gene: 6. CDR3 length: 16 amino acids. The CDR3 coding sequence is TGTGCCAGCAGTTACCGGGACAGTGTTCGCACAGATACGCAGTATTTT. Its translation is CASSYRDSVRTDTQYF.

J is TRBJ2-2 and V is TRBV11-3; TRBD2 is a possible D gene (5 bases). CDR1 is SGHNT and CDR2 is YENEEA in the germline V gene. V was cut by 2 bases and J by 7 bases, with 11 bases left in between. This CDR3 is 14 amino acids long. CDR3 bases: TGTGCCAGCAGCTTAAATGCCGGGGTCGGGGAGCTGTTTTTT. This sequence encodes CASSLNAGVGELFF.

V is TRBV5-6 and J is TRBJ2-1, with TRBD2 matching over 8 bases. This CDR3 is 15 amino acids long. V dropped 2 bases and J dropped 6; count of bases not matched to a gene: 7. The germline V gene encodes CDR1 SGHDT and CDR2 YYEEEE. CDR3 residues: CASSLSAGVGNEQFF. In DNA, the CDR3 is TGTGCCAGCAGCTTATCAGCGGGAGTAGGCAATGAGCAGTTCTTC.

The chain employs TRBV7-2 and TRBJ2-7; the D gene is possibly TRBD2 (7 bases). From germline, CDR1 is SGHTA and CDR2 FQGNSA. Trimming removed 3 bases from V and 6 bases from J, with 24 bases in between. There are 17 residues in the CDR3. CDR3 amino acids: CASSLGAPSGSFGEQYF. CDR3 nucleotides: TGTGCCAGCAGCTTGGGGGCGCCTAGCGGTAGTTTTGGCGAGCAGTACTTC.

This chain links TRBV30 with TRBJ1-5, with a possible D match to TRBD1 (6 bases). Trimming cost V 5 bases and J 3 bases, with 11 bases left between them. Germline V lookup: CDR1 GTSNPN, CDR2 SVGIG (reference sequence). There are 13 residues in the CDR3. CDR3 region: CAWDRSDNQPQHF. The CDR3 nucleotides are TGTGCCTGGGACAGGTCCGACAATCAGCCCCAGCATTTT.

V is TRBV7-3 and J is TRBJ2-3; TRBD2 might be the D (5 bases). The CDR3 is 13 amino acids. V was trimmed by 0 bases and J by 10 bases, leaving 11 bases between them. Germline V CDR1 and CDR2: SGHTA, FQGTGA. The CDR3 reads CASSLTGGTPQYF. CDR3 DNA: TGTGCCAGCAGCTTAACTGGAGGCACTCCGCAGTATTTT.

V and J are TRBV20-1 and TRBJ2-5; 7 bases map to TRBD2. Germline loops: CDR1 DFQATT, CDR2 SNEGSKA (reference sequence). V was clipped by 6 bases and J by 3 bases; unmatched bases: 7. CDR3 length: 13 amino acids. Written as DNA, the CDR3 is TGCAGTGCCAGTGGGGCGGGGGAAGAGACCCAGTACTTC. Translating it yields CSASGAGEETQYF.

The chain links TRBV7-2 to TRBJ2-7; 8 bases align to TRBD1. Germline CDR1 is SGHTA and CDR2 is FQGNSA. The CDR3 loop spans 15 amino acids. V was clipped by 1 base and J by 7 bases; unmatched bases: 9. CDR3 sequence: CASSLDGTGSIEQYF. DNA of the CDR3: TGTGCCAGCAGCTTAGATGGGACAGGCTCTATAGAGCAGTACTTC.

There are a few counts of this clone. This chain connects TRBV29-1 to TRBJ2-2, with D unclear. V lost 4 bases and J 0 bases, leaving 9 bases between the germline ends. The CDR3 consists of 14 residues. Per the germline V gene, CDR1 is SQVTM and CDR2 is ANQGSEA. The chain's CDR3 is CSVVRFANTGELFF. For the CDR3, the DNA is TGCAGCGTTGTCCGGTTCGCGAACACCGGGGAGCTGTTTTTT.

CDR3 in amino acids: CASNPDGDTTNEKLFF. CDR3 DNA sequence: TGTGCCAGTAACCCCGACGGAGATACAACTAATGAAAAACTGTTTTTT. The gene calls are TRBV19 and TRBJ1-4; D call uncertain. The CDR3 consists of 16 residues. V lost 7 bases and J 0 bases, leaving 15 bases between the germline ends. CDR1 is LNHDA and CDR2 is SQIVND in the germline V gene (reference sequence).

This clone was seen a single time. The chain recombines TRBV6-5 with TRBJ2-7; D might be TRBD1 (5 bases). Germline V gives CDR1 MNHEY, CDR2 SVGAGI. CDR3 length: 15 residues. V shed 6 bases and J shed 0 bases, with 15 bases lying between them. The CDR3 DNA follows: TGTGCCAGCAGGACCGACAGACCGTACTCCTACGAGCAGTACTTC. It codes for CASRTDRPYSYEQYF.

The chain joins TRBV7-8 to TRBJ2-5; D might be TRBD1 (6 bases). This CDR3 has 16 residues. CDR1 SGHVS and CDR2 FQNEAQ come from the germline V gene. V lost 4 bases, J lost 2 bases, and 17 bases lay in between. In DNA, the CDR3 is TGTGCCAGCAGCTCTGACCGGGACATCAATCAAGAGACCCAGTACTTC. It specifies CASSSDRDINQETQYF. Complete variable domain (other parts from reference TRBV7-8 and TRBJ2-5): GAGVSQSPRYKVAKRGQDVALRCDPISGHVSLFWYQQALGQGPEFLTYFQNEAQLDKSGLPSDRFFAERPEGSVSTLKIQRTQQEDSAVYLCASSSDRDINQETQYFGPGTRLLVL.

This clone has just one count. The J gene is TRBJ2-1, the V gene TRBV9, with 7 bases aligning to TRBD1. Losses at the gene ends were 2 bases for V and 0 bases for J; bases not matched to a gene: 5. The germline gives CDR1 SGDLS, CDR2 YYNGEE. The CDR3 consists of 16 residues. The CDR3, as DNA: TGTGCCAGCAGCGTCAACAGACAGGGCTCCTACAATGAGCAGTTCTTC. Residues: CASSVNRQGSYNEQFF.

In its sample, this clone was seen a few times. The rearrangement links TRBV24-1 to TRBJ2-7; 10 nucleotides agree with TRBD1. The germline V gene encodes CDR1 KGHDR and CDR2 SFDVKD. The trim removed 4 bases at V and 2 bases at J, leaving 4 bases unmatched. This CDR3 comprises 15 residues. Here the CDR3 reads CATSDSGTGAYEQYF. The CDR3 region has the DNA TGTGCCACCAGTGACTCCGGGACAGGGGCCTACGAGCAGTACTTC.

This clone was picked up one time. The chain is built from TRBV9 and TRBJ1-6; TRBD1 matches 9 bases. Germline trimming cut 4 bases from V and 7 bases from J; bases unmatched to any gene: 3. Germline CDR1 and CDR2: SGDLS and YYNGEE. The CDR3 is made up of 14 amino acids. The CDR3 nucleotides read TGTGCCAGCAGCCTGGACAGGGGAAATTCACCCCTCCACTTT. Encoded protein: CASSLDRGNSPLHF.

The rearrangement joins TRBV27 to TRBJ2-1, with 9 nucleotides matching TRBD2. Germline V gene lookup returns CDR1 MNHEY and CDR2 SMNVEV (reference sequence). The CDR3 loop spans 16 amino acids. J gave up 4 bases and V 3 bases, and 7 bases lay outside the gene matches. The CDR3 reads CASSFYGGREYNEQFF. CDR3 DNA: TGTGCCAGCAGTTTTTACGGCGGGAGGGAATACAATGAGCAGTTCTTC.

The chain links TRBV28 to TRBJ2-5, with 7 nucleotides matching TRBD1. V lost 6 bases, J lost 4 bases, and 5 bases stayed unmatched. There are 13 residues in the CDR3. The germline CDR1 and CDR2 sequences are MDHEN and SYDVKM. This CDR3 is CASRVGGGETQYF. The DNA of the CDR3 is TGTGCCAGCAGGGTAGGGGGCGGAGAGACCCAGTACTTC.

The rearrangement links TRBV3-1 (or the pseudogene TRBV3-2) to TRBJ1-2; 7 bases match TRBD1. Trimming took 4 bases from V and 5 from J; bases not matched to a gene: 10. This CDR3 region has 15 residues. Germline assignment: CDR1 LGHDT and CDR2 YNNKEL (reference sequence). For the CDR3, the DNA is TGTGCCAGCAGCCGCCAGACAGGGAGTCGGTATGGCTACACCTTC. Residues: CASSRQTGSRYGYTF.

This clone was counted a few times. The chain has TRBV9 and TRBJ1-3; unclear D gene. The V gene's germline CDR1 is SGDLS and CDR2 YYNGEE. Trimming took 1 base from V and 9 from J, leaving 8 bases between them. CDR3 length: 12 residues. As DNA, the CDR3 is TGTGCCAGCAGCGTATTTGGCGGCACCATATATTTT. Translation gives CASSVFGGTIYF. Filled out from reference TRBV9 and TRBJ1-3, the complete variable domain reads DSGVTQTPKHLITATGQRVTLRCSPRSGDLSVYWYQQSLDQGLQFLIQYYNGEERAKGNILERFSAQQFPDLHSELNLSSLELGDSALYFCASSVFGGTIYFGEGSWLTVV.

The chain recombines TRBV7-9 with TRBJ2-1; the match to TRBD2 covers 7 bases. This CDR3 has 12 amino acids. Germline V lookup: CDR1 SEHNR, CDR2 FQNEAQ (reference sequence). Trimming removed 5 bases from V and 8 bases from J; junction bases left unmatched: 3. The CDR3 loop is CASSPLADEQFF. CDR3 DNA sequence: TGTGCCAGCAGCCCCCTAGCGGATGAGCAGTTCTTC.

V usage is TRBV4-2 and J usage is TRBJ1-1; weak D call: TRBD1 (6 bases). The CDR3 has 13 amino acids. Trimming left V 4 bases short and J 8 bases short, with 14 bases between. Germline loops: CDR1 LGHNA, CDR2 YNFKEQ. CDR3 sequence reads: CASSPPRQGEAFF. The CDR3 DNA follows: TGTGCCAGCAGCCCCCCCAGGCAGGGGGAAGCTTTCTTT.

V and J are TRBV24-1 and TRBJ2-7; TRBD1 matches 7 bases. Trimming took 5 bases from V and 3 from J; bases not matched to a gene: 0. Germline V gives CDR1 KGHDR, CDR2 SFDVKD. This CDR3 is built from 12 residues. The CDR3 coding sequence is TGTGCCACCAGTGGGGACAGCTACGAGCAGTACTTC. This sequence encodes CATSGDSYEQYF.

This chain joins TRBV9 and TRBJ1-1, with a weak D call TRBD1 (5 bases). Trimming shortened V by 0 bases and J by 0 bases, and 9 bases separated the two germline ends. CDR3 size: 15 residues. Germline assignment: CDR1 SGDLS and CDR2 YYNGEE. CDR3 loop: CASSVVSDMNTEAFF. The CDR3 DNA reads TGTGCCAGCAGCGTAGTTTCGGACATGAACACTGAAGCTTTCTTT.

The chain couples TRBV28 to TRBJ2-5; no definite D call. Germline CDR1 reads MDHEN; CDR2 reads SYDVKM. V was cut by 2 bases and J by 1 base, with 17 bases left in between. The CDR3 totals 17 residues. The CDR3 loop is CASSLVPYDGSQETQYF. The DNA of the CDR3 is TGTGCCAGCAGTTTAGTGCCCTACGACGGGTCCCAAGAGACCCAGTACTTC. The full variable domain, completed using reference TRBV28 and TRBJ2-5, is DVKVTQSSRYLVKRTGEKVFLECVQDMDHENMFWYRQDPGLGLRLIYFSYDVKMKEKGDIPEGYSVSREKKERFSLILESASTNQTSMYLCASSLVPYDGSQETQYFGPGTRLLVL.